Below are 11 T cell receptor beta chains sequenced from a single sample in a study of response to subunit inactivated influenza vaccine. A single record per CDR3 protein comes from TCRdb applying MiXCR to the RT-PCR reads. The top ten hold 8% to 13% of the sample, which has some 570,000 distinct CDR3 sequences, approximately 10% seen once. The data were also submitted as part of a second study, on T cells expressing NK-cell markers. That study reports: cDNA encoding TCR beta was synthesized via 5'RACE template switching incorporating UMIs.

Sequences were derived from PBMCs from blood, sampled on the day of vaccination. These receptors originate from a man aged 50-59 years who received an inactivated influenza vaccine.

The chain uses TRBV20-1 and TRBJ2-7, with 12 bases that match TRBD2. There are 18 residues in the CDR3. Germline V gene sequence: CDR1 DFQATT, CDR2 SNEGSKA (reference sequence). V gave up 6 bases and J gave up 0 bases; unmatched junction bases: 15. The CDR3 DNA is TGCAGTGCCCCATCTAGCGGGGGGGCCTTAGTGGGCTCCTACGAGCAGTACTTC. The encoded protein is CSAPSSGGALVGSYEQYF.

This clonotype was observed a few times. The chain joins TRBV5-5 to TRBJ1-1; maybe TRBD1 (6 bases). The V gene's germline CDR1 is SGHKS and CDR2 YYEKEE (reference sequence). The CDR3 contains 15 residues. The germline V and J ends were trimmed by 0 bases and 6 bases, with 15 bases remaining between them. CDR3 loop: CASSLVGGARSEAFF. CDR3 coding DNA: TGTGCCAGCAGCTTGGTTGGGGGGGCGCGGTCTGAAGCTTTCTTT. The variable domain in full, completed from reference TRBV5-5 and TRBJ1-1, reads DAGVTQSPTHLIKTRGQQVTLRCSPISGHKSVSWYQQVLGQGPQFIFQYYEKEERGRGNFPDRFSARQFPNYSSELNVNALLLGDSALYLCASSLVGGARSEAFFGQGTRLTVV.

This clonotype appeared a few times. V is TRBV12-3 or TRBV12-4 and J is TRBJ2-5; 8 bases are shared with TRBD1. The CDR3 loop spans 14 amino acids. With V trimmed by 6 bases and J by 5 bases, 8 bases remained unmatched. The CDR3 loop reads CASSIRGLRETQYF. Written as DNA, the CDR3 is TGTGCCAGCAGCATCAGGGGGCTCAGGGAGACCCAGTACTTC.

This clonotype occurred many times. The CDR3 spells CASSMTGAYEQYF. CDR3 nucleotide sequence: TGTGCCAGCAGCATGACAGGAGCCTACGAGCAGTACTTC. The chain employs TRBV11-2 and TRBJ2-7; tentative D call: TRBD1 (6 bases). The CDR3 is 13 amino acids. Germline loops: CDR1 SGHAT, CDR2 FQNNGV. Between the trimmed V and J ends, which lost 5 bases and 2 bases, there was a span of 10 bases.

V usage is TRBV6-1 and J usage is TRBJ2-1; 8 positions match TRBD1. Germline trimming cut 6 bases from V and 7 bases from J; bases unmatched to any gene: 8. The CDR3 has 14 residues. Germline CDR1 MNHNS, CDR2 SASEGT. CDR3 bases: TGTGCCAGCAGGGGACAGGTCTTCGATAATGAGCAGTTCTTC. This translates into CASRGQVFDNEQFF.

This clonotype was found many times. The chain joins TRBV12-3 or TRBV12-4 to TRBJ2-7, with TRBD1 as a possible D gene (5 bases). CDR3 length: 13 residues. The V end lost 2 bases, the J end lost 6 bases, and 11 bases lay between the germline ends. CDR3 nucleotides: TGTGCCAGCAGTTTACCAGGGAATAGCGAGCAGTACTTC. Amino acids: CASSLPGNSEQYF.

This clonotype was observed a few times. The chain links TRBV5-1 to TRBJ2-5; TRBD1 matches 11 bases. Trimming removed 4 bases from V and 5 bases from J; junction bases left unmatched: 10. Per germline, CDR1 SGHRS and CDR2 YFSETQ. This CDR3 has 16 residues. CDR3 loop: CASSTGTGGGLETQYF. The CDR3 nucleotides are TGCGCCAGCAGCACTGGGACAGGGGGTGGACTCGAGACCCAGTACTTC.

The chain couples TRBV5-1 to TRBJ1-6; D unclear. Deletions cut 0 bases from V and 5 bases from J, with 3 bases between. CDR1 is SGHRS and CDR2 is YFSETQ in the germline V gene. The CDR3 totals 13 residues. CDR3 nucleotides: TGCGCCAGCAGCTTGGGGAATAATTCACCCCTCCACTTT. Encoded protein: CASSLGNNSPLHF.

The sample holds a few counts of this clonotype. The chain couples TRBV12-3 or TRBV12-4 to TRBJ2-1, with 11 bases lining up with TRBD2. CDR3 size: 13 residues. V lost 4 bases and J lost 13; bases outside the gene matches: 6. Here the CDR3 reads CASSSRLAGFQFF. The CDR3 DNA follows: TGTGCCAGCAGTTCCCGACTAGCGGGGTTTCAGTTCTTC.

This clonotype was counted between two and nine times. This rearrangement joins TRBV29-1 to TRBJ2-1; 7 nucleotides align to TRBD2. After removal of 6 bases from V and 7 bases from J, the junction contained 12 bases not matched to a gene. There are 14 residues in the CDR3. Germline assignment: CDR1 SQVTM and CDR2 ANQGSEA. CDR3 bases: TGCAGCGTGGGCCGGGGGGTAAATGGGAATGAGCAGTTCTTC. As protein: CSVGRGVNGNEQFF.

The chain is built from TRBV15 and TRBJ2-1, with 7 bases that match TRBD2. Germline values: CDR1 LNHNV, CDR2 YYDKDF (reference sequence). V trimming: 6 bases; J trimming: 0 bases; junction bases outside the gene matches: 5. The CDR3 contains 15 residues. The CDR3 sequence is CATSTRGSSYNEQFF. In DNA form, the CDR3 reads TGTGCCACCAGTACGCGGGGGAGCTCCTACAATGAGCAGTTCTTC.